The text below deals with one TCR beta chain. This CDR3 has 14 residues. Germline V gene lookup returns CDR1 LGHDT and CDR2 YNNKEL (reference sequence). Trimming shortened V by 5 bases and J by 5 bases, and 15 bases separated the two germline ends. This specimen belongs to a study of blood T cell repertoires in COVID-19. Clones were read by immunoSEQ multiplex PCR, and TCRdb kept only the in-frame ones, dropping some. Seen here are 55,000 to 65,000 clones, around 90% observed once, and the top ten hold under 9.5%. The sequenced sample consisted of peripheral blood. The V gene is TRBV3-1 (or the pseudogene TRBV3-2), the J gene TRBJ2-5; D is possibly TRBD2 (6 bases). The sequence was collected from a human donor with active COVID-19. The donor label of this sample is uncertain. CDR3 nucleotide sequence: TGTGCCAGCAGCGCATGGGGGGTACAGGAGACCCAGTACTTC. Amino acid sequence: CASSAWGVQETQYF.